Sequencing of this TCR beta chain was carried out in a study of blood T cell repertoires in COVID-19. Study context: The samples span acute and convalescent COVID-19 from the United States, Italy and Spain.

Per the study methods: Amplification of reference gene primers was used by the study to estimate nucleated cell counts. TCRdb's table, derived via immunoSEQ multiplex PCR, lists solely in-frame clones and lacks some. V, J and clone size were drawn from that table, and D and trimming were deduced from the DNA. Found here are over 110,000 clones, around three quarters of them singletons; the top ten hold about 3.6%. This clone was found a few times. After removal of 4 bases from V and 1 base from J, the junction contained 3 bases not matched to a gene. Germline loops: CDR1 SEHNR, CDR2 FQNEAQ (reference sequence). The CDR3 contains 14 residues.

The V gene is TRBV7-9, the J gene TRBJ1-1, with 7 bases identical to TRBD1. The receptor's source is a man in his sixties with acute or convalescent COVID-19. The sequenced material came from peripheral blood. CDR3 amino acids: CASSSRTGNTEAFF. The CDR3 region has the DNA TGTGCCAGCAGCTCCAGGACAGGGAACACTGAAGCTTTCTTT.